This TCR beta chain was observed in a study of identical twins. This clonotype has a count of ten or more. TCRdb re-called the 5' RACE reads through MiXCR, storing one row per CDR3 protein. The sample holds about 660,000 distinct CDR3 sequences, over 8.5% seen once. Another study also made use of these data, one on yellow fever vaccine responses in identical twins.

The receptor's source is a young woman in good health. The sequencing sample was made of PBMCs.

CDR3 coding DNA: TGTGCCAGCAGCCCTTACGGGGGTACCTACGAGCAGTACTTC. Amino acid sequence: CASSPYGGTYEQYF. The chain uses TRBV13 and TRBJ2-7; D possibly corresponds to TRBD2 (6 bases). Deletions cut 5 bases from V and 2 bases from J, with 13 bases between. The germline V gene encodes CDR1 PRHDT and CDR2 FYEKMQ (reference sequence). The CDR3 has 14 amino acids.